The 21 T cell receptor beta chains given below trace back to one sample, sequenced in a study of beta chain features in type 1 diabetes. Expressed TCRB transcripts got sequenced, as all isolated RNA was reverse transcribed. Sequencing was performed with immunoSEQ multiplex PCR; in TCRdb, only in-frame clones are kept and a portion is missing. The sample carries roughly 240,000 clones, around 65% recorded once. Material: naive CD4+ T cells from blood. These receptors all come from a young man in good health.

The J gene is TRBJ2-3, the V gene TRBV29-1; 11 bases are shared with TRBD2. J was trimmed by 2 bases and V by 7 bases; bases with no gene match: 2. Germline loops: CDR1 SQVTM, CDR2 ANQGSEA. The CDR3 is made up of 13 amino acids. CDR3 sequence reads: CSGLAGNTDTQYF. The DNA for the CDR3 is TGCAGCGGACTAGCGGGGAACACAGATACGCAGTATTTT.

The chain links TRBV10-3 to TRBJ1-1, with TRBD1 matching over 7 bases. The CDR3 covers 13 residues. J was trimmed by 2 bases and V by 7 bases; bases with no gene match: 4. Germline lookup yields CDR1 ENHRY and CDR2 SYGVKD. The CDR3 spells CAITGTANTEAFF. CDR3 nucleotide sequence: TGTGCCATCACCGGGACAGCCAACACTGAAGCTTTCTTT.

This chain links TRBV2 with TRBJ1-2; maybe TRBD1 (6 bases). The CDR3 runs to 13 residues. Germline CDR1 SNHLY, CDR2 FYNNEI. V was trimmed by 7 bases and J by 4 bases, leaving 13 bases between them. The CDR3 here is CASNREGGYGYTF. In nucleotides, the CDR3 is TGTGCCAGCAATCGTGAGGGGGGCTATGGCTACACCTTC.

This chain connects TRBV5-4 to TRBJ1-2; TRBD1 matches 7 bases. This CDR3 has 14 residues. Germline-derived CDR1 and CDR2 are SGHNT and YYREEE (reference sequence). V was pared by 4 bases and J by 7 bases, with 10 bases of the junction left unmatched. Written as DNA, the CDR3 is TGTGCCAGCAGCCAAGGACAGGCGGCTGGTGGCTACACCTTC. Amino acid sequence: CASSQGQAAGGYTF.

The chain employs TRBV5-4 and TRBJ1-1; 7 nucleotides match TRBD1. This CDR3 comprises 14 residues. Germline assignment: CDR1 SGHNT and CDR2 YYREEE (reference sequence). V gave up 4 bases and J gave up 2 bases; unmatched junction bases: 5. The CDR3 protein is CASSLRDRNTEAFF. DNA for the CDR3: TGTGCCAGCAGCCTAAGGGACAGAAACACTGAAGCTTTCTTT.

The gene calls are TRBV2 and TRBJ2-3, with TRBD2 identical over 9 bases. CDR1 is SNHLY and CDR2 is FYNNEI in the germline V gene. This CDR3 contains 14 residues. With V trimmed by 5 bases and J by 3 bases, 3 bases remained unmatched. CDR3 coding DNA: TGTGCCAGCAGTAGGACTAGCGAAACAGATACGCAGTATTTT. It yields the protein CASSRTSETDTQYF.

This clone was counted between two and nine times. The V and J genes are TRBV30 and TRBJ1-1; D uncertain. The germline gives CDR1 GTSNPN, CDR2 SVGIG (reference sequence). The CDR3 contains 10 residues. V was cut by 6 bases and J by 1 base, with 3 bases left in between. The CDR3 protein is CACKNTEAFF. CDR3 DNA: TGTGCCTGCAAGAACACTGAAGCTTTCTTT.

The chain uses TRBV7-9 and TRBJ1-4, with unresolved D. Per the germline V gene, CDR1 is SEHNR and CDR2 is FQNEAQ (reference sequence). V gave up 7 bases and J gave up 0 bases, with 12 bases separating them. This CDR3 region has 15 residues. The CDR3 here is CASTKKGSTNEKLFF. The CDR3 DNA follows: TGTGCCAGCACCAAAAAGGGTTCAACTAATGAAAAACTGTTTTTT.

The V call is TRBV30, the J call TRBJ1-5; 7 bases map to TRBD1. This CDR3 is 15 amino acids long. Germline-derived CDR1 and CDR2 are GTSNPN and SVGIG (reference sequence). J was trimmed by 0 bases and V by 2 bases; bases with no gene match: 4. The CDR3 DNA reads TGTGCCTGGAGTTCGGGACAGTATAGCAATCAGCCCCAGCATTTT. It specifies CAWSSGQYSNQPQHF.

CDR3 bases: TGTGCCATCAGTGGGGGCAGGCCCCGTGAAGCGGCCAACTACGAGCAGTACTTC. Translation gives CAISGGRPREAANYEQYF. The chain couples TRBV10-3 to TRBJ2-7; D possibly uses TRBD1 or TRBD2 (5 bases each). The germline CDR1 and CDR2 sequences are ENHRY and SYGVKD. Trimming removed 4 bases at V and 3 bases at J, with 25 bases between. The CDR3 has 18 residues.

The gene calls are TRBV7-2 and TRBJ2-2; tentatively, D is TRBD1 or TRBD2 (6 bases each). CDR3 length: 15 residues. V was cut by 2 bases and J by 8 bases, with 15 bases left in between. Germline V gene sequence: CDR1 SGHTA, CDR2 FQGNSA. DNA for the CDR3: TGTGCCAGCAGCTTAACGGGGGCGATAACAGGGGAGCTGTTTTTT. Its translation is CASSLTGAITGELFF.

DNA for the CDR3: TGCAGCGCCCAAGCCGGGACAGGGGCCAATCAGCCCCAGCATTTT. This gives the protein CSAQAGTGANQPQHF. The chain is built from TRBV29-1 and TRBJ1-5; 10 nucleotides match TRBD1. The CDR3 sequence is 15 residues long. V was pared by 7 bases and J by 3 bases, with 9 bases of the junction left unmatched. The germline V gene encodes CDR1 SQVTM and CDR2 ANQGSEA.

Of note for this clone: The same CDR3 also results from other DNA sequences found in this sample. The chain couples TRBV29-1 to TRBJ2-3; 8 bases are a match to TRBD1. Germline loops: CDR1 SQVTM, CDR2 ANQGSEA. The CDR3 sequence is 12 residues long. V shed 6 bases and J 3 bases; nucleotides not matched to a gene: 2. DNA of the CDR3: TGCAGCGTAACAGGGGGGACAGATACGCAGTATTTT. It yields the protein CSVTGGTDTQYF.

This rearrangement joins TRBV29-1 to TRBJ2-1; no firm D call. This CDR3 has 13 residues. In germline, CDR1 is SQVTM, CDR2 ANQGSEA. V lost 2 bases to trimming and J lost 4 bases, with 9 bases between them. The CDR3 region has the DNA TGCAGCGTTGAAAGGCAGCCTTACAATGAGCAGTTCTTC. This encodes CSVERQPYNEQFF.

In this sample, this clone turned up once. The chain carries TRBV7-2 and TRBJ2-5, with a possible D match to TRBD2 (6 bases). Germline V gene lookup returns CDR1 SGHTA and CDR2 FQGNSA. V lost 2 bases, J lost 5 bases, and 12 bases lay in between. The CDR3 extends over 14 amino acids. CDR3 in DNA: TGTGCCAGCAGCTTATCCGGGACTCGGGAGACCCAGTACTTC. Translated: CASSLSGTRETQYF.

This clone was seen only once. This chain joins TRBV30 and TRBJ2-6; D remains unclear. The CDR3 has 16 amino acids. CDR1 is GTSNPN, CDR2 SVGIG, per germline (reference sequence). The V end was cut by 0 bases, the J end by 2 bases, with 11 bases between. CDR3 nucleotide sequence: TGTGCCTGGAGTGTTTTGTCGATTACTGGGGCCAACGTCCTGACTTTC. It encodes CAWSVLSITGANVLTF. The whole variable domain, filled in from reference TRBV30 and TRBJ2-6, reads SQTIHQWPATLVQPVGSPLSLECTVEGTSNPNLYWYRQAAGRGLQLLFYSVGIGQISSEVPQNLSASRPQDRQFILSSKKLLLSDSGFYLCAWSVLSITGANVLTFGAGSRLTVL.

V gene TRBV9 combines with J gene TRBJ2-7; 10 positions match TRBD2. CDR3 length equals 14 residues. In germline, CDR1 is SGDLS, CDR2 YYNGEE. The V segment lost 1 base and the J segment 6 bases; nucleotides outside the gene matches: 4. DNA of the CDR3: TGTGCCAGCAGCGTACTAGCGGGAGAAGGCGAGCAGTACTTC. Residues: CASSVLAGEGEQYF.

The chain has TRBV4-3 and TRBJ2-5; TRBD2 matches 7 bases. CDR1 is LGHNA and CDR2 is YSLEER in the germline V gene. V lost 0 bases and J lost 4; bases outside the gene matches: 8. CDR3 length: 16 amino acids. CDR3 loop: CASSQDGKAGAETQYF. CDR3 DNA sequence: TGCGCCAGCAGCCAAGATGGCAAGGCGGGAGCAGAGACCCAGTACTTC.

In this sample, this clone turned up a few times. The chain has TRBV29-1 and TRBJ2-5, with D hard to call. This CDR3 spans 13 amino acids. Germline CDR1 reads SQVTM; CDR2 reads ANQGSEA. V was pared by 0 bases and J by 5 bases, with 10 bases between. For the CDR3, the DNA is TGCAGCGTTGAAGATCGGCCCTGGGAGACCCAGTACTTC. Protein: CSVEDRPWETQYF.

Points on this clone: This specimen includes other DNA sequences encoding the same CDR3. The chain employs TRBV7-9 and TRBJ2-5; no definite D call. The CDR3 loop spans 11 amino acids. Trimming removed 5 bases at V and 5 bases at J, with 6 bases between. The V gene's germline CDR1 is SEHNR and CDR2 FQNEAQ (reference sequence). Here the CDR3 DNA reads TGTGCCAGCAGCCGTTGGGAGACCCAGTACTTC. It is translated as CASSRWETQYF. Filled out from reference TRBV7-9 and TRBJ2-5, the complete variable domain reads DTGVSQNPRHKITKRGQNVTFRCDPISEHNRLYWYRQTLGQGPEFLTYFQNEAQLEKSRLLSDRFSAERPKGSFSTLEIQRTEQGDSAMYLCASSRWETQYFGPGTRLLVL.

The V and J genes are TRBV6-6 and TRBJ2-3; possible D gene TRBD2, 5 bases. The V gene's germline CDR1 is MNHNY and CDR2 SVGAGI (reference sequence). CDR3 length: 14 residues. Trimming shortened V by 6 bases and J by 4 bases, and 14 bases separated the two germline ends. The DNA of the CDR3 is TGTGCCAGCAGGCTTACTAGTTTACCAGATACGCAGTATTTT. It encodes CASRLTSLPDTQYF.